The next 10 T cell receptor beta chains were all read from a single sample in a study of shared clonotypes between healthy human individuals. TCRdb's table, derived via immunoSEQ multiplex PCR, lists solely in-frame clones and lacks some. This sample has under 1,100,000 clones; more than 75% occur once, and the top ten carry roughly 0.61%. The sample taken for sequencing was memory CD4+ T cells from PBMCs. Subset described: CD45RA-negative fraction. The receptors were gathered from a man aged 18 to 35 in good health. Some clones in this sample may be carry-over from other donors' samples.

The V gene is TRBV28, the J gene TRBJ2-7, with D possibly called TRBD1 or TRBD2 (6 bases each). This CDR3 has 15 amino acids. Germline V CDR1 and CDR2: MDHEN, SYDVKM. V was cut by 3 bases and J by 5 bases, with 17 bases left in between. In DNA form, the CDR3 reads TGTGCCAGCAGTTTGTCGGGGGTAAAGGGGGACGAGCAGTACTTC. Amino acid sequence: CASSLSGVKGDEQYF.

The chain joins TRBV6-5 to TRBJ1-2; D unresolved. The CDR3 sequence is 14 residues long. CDR1 MNHEY and CDR2 SVGAGI come from the germline V gene. V was cut by 0 bases and J by 5 bases, with 10 bases left in between. For the CDR3, the DNA is TGTGCCAGCAGTTACTCGGTGGACGTGTATGGCTACACCTTC. Protein sequence: CASSYSVDVYGYTF.

There are many counts of this clone. The rearrangement uses TRBV28 and TRBJ2-1; 9 bases agree with TRBD2. The V gene end was trimmed by 6 bases and the J gene end by 13 bases; junction bases not matched to a gene: 7. Germline V gives CDR1 MDHEN, CDR2 SYDVKM. There are 12 residues in the CDR3. The CDR3 region is CASRSLAGKQFF. CDR3 bases: TGTGCCAGCAGGAGTCTAGCGGGGAAACAGTTCTTC.

Points on this clone: Just one base apart from a much larger clone, this may be a read error. This chain connects TRBV11-3 to TRBJ2-7, with unresolved D. Trimming took 1 base from V and 0 from J, leaving 4 bases between them. The CDR3 is made up of 13 amino acids. CDR1 and CDR2 (germline): SGHNT, YENEEA. The CDR3 loop reads CASSLGGSYEQYF. Written as DNA, the CDR3 is TGTGCCAGCAGCTTAGGCGGCTCCTACGAGCAGTACTTC.

The chain links TRBV7-8 to TRBJ2-3; the match to TRBD2 covers 7 bases. The CDR3 sequence is 14 residues long. After removal of 3 bases from V and 6 bases from J, the junction contained 6 bases not matched to a gene. Germline loops: CDR1 SGHVS, CDR2 FQNEAQ. CDR3 residues: CASSFGLGADTQYF. DNA for the CDR3: TGTGCCAGCAGCTTTGGACTAGGGGCGGATACGCAGTATTTT.

V is TRBV5-6 and J is TRBJ1-1; D possibly corresponds to TRBD1 (5 bases). Germline V gene data show CDR1 as SGHDT and CDR2 as YYEEEE. Trimming removed 7 bases at V and 4 bases at J, with 26 bases between. CDR3 size: 17 residues. The CDR3: CASGLVSGVRGGTEAFF. The CDR3 region has the DNA TGTGCCAGCGGCCTTGTCTCTGGCGTGAGGGGAGGCACTGAAGCTTTCTTT.

V gene TRBV13 combines with J gene TRBJ2-2; D uncertain. V lost 3 bases and J 1 base, leaving 0 bases between the germline ends. CDR3 length: 12 residues. The germline V gene has CDR1 PRHDT and CDR2 FYEKMQ (reference sequence). The CDR3 DNA follows: TGTGCCAGCAGCTTGAACACCGGGGAGCTGTTTTTT. Its protein is CASSLNTGELFF.

J is TRBJ2-6 and V is TRBV28; D not resolved. Trimming removed 8 bases from V and 4 bases from J, with 21 bases in between. The germline V gene has CDR1 MDHEN and CDR2 SYDVKM. The CDR3 is 17 residues long. CDR3: CASSGPPSRTGANVLTF. The CDR3 nucleotides read TGTGCCAGCTCAGGCCCCCCCTCCAGGACCGGGGCCAACGTCCTGACTTTC.

The chain couples TRBV18 to TRBJ2-7; weak D call: TRBD1 (6 bases). The V end was cut by 2 bases, the J end by 9 bases, with 11 bases between. CDR1 and CDR2 (germline): KGHSH, LQKENI. The CDR3 consists of 12 residues. In DNA, the CDR3 is TGTGCCAGCTCACCAACCCCAGGGGCGCAGTACTTC. Amino acid sequence: CASSPTPGAQYF.

The CDR3 coding sequence is TGTGCCAGCAGCACACCCAGACAGGGGGGCTCCTACGAGCAGTACTTC. Protein sequence: CASSTPRQGGSYEQYF. This rearrangement joins TRBV7-8 to TRBJ2-7, with TRBD1 matching over 9 bases. The CDR3 totals 16 residues. Germline V CDR1 and CDR2: SGHVS, FQNEAQ. The V and J ends lost 5 bases and 0 bases, in that order; junction bases with no gene match: 8. Using reference TRBV7-8 and TRBJ2-7 for the parts outside the CDR3, the full variable domain is GAGVSQSPRYKVAKRGQDVALRCDPISGHVSLFWYQQALGQGPEFLTYFQNEAQLDKSGLPSDRFFAERPEGSVSTLKIQRTQQEDSAVYLCASSTPRQGGSYEQYFGPGTRLTVT.